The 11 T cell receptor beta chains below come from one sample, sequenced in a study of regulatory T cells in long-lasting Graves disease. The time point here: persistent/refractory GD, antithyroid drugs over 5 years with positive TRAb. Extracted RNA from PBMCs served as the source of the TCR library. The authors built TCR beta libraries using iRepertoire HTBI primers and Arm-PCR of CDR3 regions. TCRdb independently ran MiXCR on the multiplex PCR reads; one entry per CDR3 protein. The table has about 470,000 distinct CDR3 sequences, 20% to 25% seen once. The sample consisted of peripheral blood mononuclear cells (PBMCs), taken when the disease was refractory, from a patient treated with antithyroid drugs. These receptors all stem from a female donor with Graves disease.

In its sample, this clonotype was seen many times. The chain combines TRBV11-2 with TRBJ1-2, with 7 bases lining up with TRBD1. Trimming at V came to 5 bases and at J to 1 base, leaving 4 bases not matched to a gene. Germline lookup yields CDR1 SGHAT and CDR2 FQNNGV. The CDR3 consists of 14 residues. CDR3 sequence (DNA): TGTGCCAGCAGCCCTCAGGGGGGTAACTATGGCTACACCTTC. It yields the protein CASSPQGGNYGYTF.

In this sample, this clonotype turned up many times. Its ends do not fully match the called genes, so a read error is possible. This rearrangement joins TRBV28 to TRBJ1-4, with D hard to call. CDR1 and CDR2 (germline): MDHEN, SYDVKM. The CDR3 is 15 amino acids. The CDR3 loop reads CASSIWSATNEKLFF. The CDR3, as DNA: TGTGCCAGCAGTATATGGAGCGCAACTAATGAAAAACTGTTTTTT. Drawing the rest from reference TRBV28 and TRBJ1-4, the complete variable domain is DVKVTQSSRYLVKRTGEKVFLECVQDMDHENMFWYRQDPGLGLRLIYFSYDVKMKEKGDIPEGYSVSREKKERFSLILESASTNQTSMYLCASSIWSATNEKLFFGSGTQLSVL.

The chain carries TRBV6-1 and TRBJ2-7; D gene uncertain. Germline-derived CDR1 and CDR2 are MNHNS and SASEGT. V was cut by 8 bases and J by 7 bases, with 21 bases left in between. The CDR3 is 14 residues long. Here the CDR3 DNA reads TGTGCCAGCGGAAAGACCCCGAACCCAAAAGAGCAGTACTTC. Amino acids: CASGKTPNPKEQYF.

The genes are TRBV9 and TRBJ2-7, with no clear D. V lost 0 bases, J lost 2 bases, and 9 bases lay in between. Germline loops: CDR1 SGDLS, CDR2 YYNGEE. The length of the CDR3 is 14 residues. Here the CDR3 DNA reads TGTGCCAGCAGCGTAGGTAGCCTCGCCTACGAGCAGTACTTC. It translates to CASSVGSLAYEQYF.

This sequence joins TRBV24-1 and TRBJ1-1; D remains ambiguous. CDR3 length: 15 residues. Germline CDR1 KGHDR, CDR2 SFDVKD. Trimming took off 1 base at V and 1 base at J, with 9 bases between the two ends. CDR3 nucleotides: TGTGCCACCAGTGATTTTGGACGGGGGAACACTGAAGCTTTCTTT. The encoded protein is CATSDFGRGNTEAFF.

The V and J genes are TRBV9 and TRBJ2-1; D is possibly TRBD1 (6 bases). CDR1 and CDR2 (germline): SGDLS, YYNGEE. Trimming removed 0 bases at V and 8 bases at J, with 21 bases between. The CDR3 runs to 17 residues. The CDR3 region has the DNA TGTGCCAGCAGCGTAGAGCCAGGGGAGTTTCAATCATATGAGCAGTTCTTC. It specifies CASSVEPGEFQSYEQFF.

The CDR3 loop is CASSLLTGADTGELFF. In nucleotides, the CDR3 is TGTGCCAGCAGCTTGCTGACAGGGGCGGACACCGGGGAGCTGTTTTTT. V gene TRBV7-3 combines with J gene TRBJ2-2; TRBD1 agrees at 8 bases. The CDR3 has 16 amino acids. Germline V lookup: CDR1 SGHTA, CDR2 FQGTGA. V trimming: 3 bases; J trimming: 3 bases; junction bases outside the gene matches: 6.

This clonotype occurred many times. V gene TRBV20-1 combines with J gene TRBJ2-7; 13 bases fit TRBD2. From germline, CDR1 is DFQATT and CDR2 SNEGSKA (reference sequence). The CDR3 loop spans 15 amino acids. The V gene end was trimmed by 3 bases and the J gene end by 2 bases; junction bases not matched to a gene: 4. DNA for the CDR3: TGCAGTGCTAGTAACGGACTAGCGGGGGCCTACGAGCAGTACTTC. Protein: CSASNGLAGAYEQYF.

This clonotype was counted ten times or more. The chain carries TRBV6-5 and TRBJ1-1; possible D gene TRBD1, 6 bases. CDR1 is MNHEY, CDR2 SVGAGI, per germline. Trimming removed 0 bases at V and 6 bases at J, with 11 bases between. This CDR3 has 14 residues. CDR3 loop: CASSYSVTGPEAFF. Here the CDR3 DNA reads TGTGCCAGCAGTTACTCGGTTACAGGGCCTGAAGCTTTCTTT.

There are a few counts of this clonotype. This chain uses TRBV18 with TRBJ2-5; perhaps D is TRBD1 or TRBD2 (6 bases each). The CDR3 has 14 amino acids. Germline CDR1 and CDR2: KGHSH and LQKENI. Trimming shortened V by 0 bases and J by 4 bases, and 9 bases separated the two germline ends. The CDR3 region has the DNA TGTGCCAGCTCACCACCTGGAGGGGGAGAGACCCAGTACTTC. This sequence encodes CASSPPGGGETQYF. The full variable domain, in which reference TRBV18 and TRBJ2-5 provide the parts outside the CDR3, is NAGVMQNPRHLVRRRGQEARLRCSPMKGHSHVYWYRQLPEEGLKFMVYLQKENIIDESGMPKERFSAEFPKEGPSILRIQQVVRGDSAAYFCASSPPGGGETQYFGPGTRLLVL.

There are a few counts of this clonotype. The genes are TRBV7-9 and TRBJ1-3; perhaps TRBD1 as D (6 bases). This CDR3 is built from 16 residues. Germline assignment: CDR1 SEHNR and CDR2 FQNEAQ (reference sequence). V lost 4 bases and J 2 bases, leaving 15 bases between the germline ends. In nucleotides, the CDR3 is TGTGCCAGCAGCTCAAACCAGGGGATCACTGGAAACACCATATATTTT. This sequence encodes CASSSNQGITGNTIYF.